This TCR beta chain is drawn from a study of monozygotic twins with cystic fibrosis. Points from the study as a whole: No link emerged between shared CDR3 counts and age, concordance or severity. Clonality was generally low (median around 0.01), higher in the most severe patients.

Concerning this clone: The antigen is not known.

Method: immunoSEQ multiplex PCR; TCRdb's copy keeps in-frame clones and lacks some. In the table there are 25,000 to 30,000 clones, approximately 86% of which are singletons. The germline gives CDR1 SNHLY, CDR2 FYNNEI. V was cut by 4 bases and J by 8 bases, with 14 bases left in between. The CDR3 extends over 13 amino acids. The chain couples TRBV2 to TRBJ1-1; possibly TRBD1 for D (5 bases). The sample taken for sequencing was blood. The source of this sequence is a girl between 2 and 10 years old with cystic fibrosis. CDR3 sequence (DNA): TGTGCCAGCAGTGGGGCAGGGAGGGCCGAAGCTTTCTTT. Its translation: CASSGAGRAEAFF.